A selection of T cell receptor beta chains follows, all from one sample in a study of cytotoxic CD8 clonotypes in ibrutinib-treated CLL. The method was immunoSEQ multiplex PCR; TCRdb's version includes in-frame clones alone and lacks a portion of them. The table has approximately 160,000 clones, about 88% seen once. The starting material was PBMCs, obtained at disease progression, from a patient treated with ibrutinib. These receptors were obtained from a human donor with chronic lymphocytic leukemia. CDR3s include the opening cysteine and the closing phenylalanine or tryptophan. A D gene is named only where the DNA matches it firmly. The size field is filled for only some rows; it gives once, few, many or a size class.

-	TRBJ2-5	-	TRBV19	TGTGCCAGTAGTATGTTGGGAGAACCCCAAGAGACCCAGTACTTC	CASSMLGEPQETQYF
-	TRBJ1-2	-	TRBV6-5	TGTGCCAGCAGTTATCTTCCGGGATCCGGCTACACCTTC	CASSYLPGSGYTF
TRBD1	TRBJ2-3	-	TRBV5-4	TGTGCCAGCAGCTCGGCTGGGGGACAGGGCTTAAAGCCAGATACGCAGTATTTT	CASSSAGGQGLKPDTQYF
-	TRBJ1-4	-	TRBV7-9	TGTGCCAGCAGCTTAGCTAGGTCAGGCCTTTTTAATGAAAAACTGTTTTTT	CASSLARSGLFNEKLFF
-	TRBJ1-4	-	TRBV29-1	TGCAGCGTTGCTGCGACTAATGAAAAACTGTTTTTT	CSVAATNEKLFF
TRBD1	TRBJ2-7	once	TRBV6-5	TGTGCCAGCAGTCCCGGGACAGCGTTTAACGAGCAGTACTTC	CASSPGTAFNEQYF
TRBD1	TRBJ2-7	-	TRBV5-1	TGCGCCAGCAGCTGGGACAGGGCCTACGAGCAGTACTTC	CASSWDRAYEQYF
TRBD1	TRBJ1-3	-	TRBV7-9	TGTGCCAGCAGCACCGCAGGGGGTGGATCTGGAAACACCATATATTTT	CASSTAGGGSGNTIYF
-	TRBJ1-2	-	TRBV18	TGTGCCAGCTCACCACTTAACAGCTTCTACACCTTC	CASSPLNSFYTF
-	TRBJ2-3	-	TRBV2	TGTGCCAGCAGTGAAGAGGTTTTGAGTACGTCGGATACGCAGTATTTT	CASSEEVLSTSDTQYF
TRBD1	TRBJ1-2	few	TRBV7-9	TGTGCCAGCAGCCCGGGACAGGGGAACTATGGCTACACCTTC	CASSPGQGNYGYTF
-	TRBJ2-7	-	TRBV2	TGTGCCAGCAGTGAAAGGACGGGAAGTTTAACCTCCTACGAGCAGTACTTC	CASSERTGSLTSYEQYF
-	TRBJ1-2	-	TRBV27	TGTGCCAGCAGTTTTCGGCAGGGAAACTATGGCTACACCTTC	CASSFRQGNYGYTF
-	TRBJ1-4	-	TRBV4-1	TGCGCCAGCAGCCGGGTTAACGGGGATGGGGATGAAAAACTGTTTTTT	CASSRVNGDGDEKLFF
-	TRBJ2-7	-	TRBV6-1	TGTGCCAGCAGTGAAGGCCTGGGGGGCTTATTTTGGGAGCAGTACTTC	CASSEGLGGLFWEQYF
TRBD2	TRBJ2-5	-	TRBV15	TGTGCCACCAGCAGAGGACTAGCGGGATCAGAGACCCAGTACTTC	CATSRGLAGSETQYF
TRBD2	TRBJ2-7	-	TRBV11-2	TGTGCCAGCAGCTTACAAACTAGCGGGAATTACGAGCAGTACTTC	CASSLQTSGNYEQYF
-	TRBJ1-2	few	TRBV19	TGTGCCAGTAGTATCAGAGGCGGCTATGGCTACACCTTC	CASSIRGGYGYTF
-	TRBJ2-1	-	TRBV6-4	TGTGCCAGCAGTGACTCTCCGGGTCCCCATGAGCAGTTCTTC	CASSDSPGPHEQFF
-	TRBJ1-5	medium-sized	TRBV21-1	TGTGCCAGCAGACACGGCAGGGGGTTGGTTAGCAATCAGCCCCAGCATTTT	CASRHGRGLVSNQPQHF
-	TRBJ1-2	-	TRBV6-5	TGTGCCACCGCGACAGCTAACTATGGCTACACCTTC	CATATANYGYTF
-	TRBJ2-1	-	TRBV6-1	TGTGCCAGCAGGGAGGGTGGACCGAACAATGAGCAGTTCTTC	CASREGGPNNEQFF
-	TRBJ2-7	-	TRBV5-1	TGCGCCAGCAGCTGGGGCCTCACAGAGTACGAGCAGTACTTC	CASSWGLTEYEQYF
-	TRBJ1-5	few	TRBV5-1	TGCGCCAGCAGCAGGGTGAGCCGCAATCAGCCCCAGCATTTT	CASSRVSRNQPQHF
-	TRBJ2-6	once	TRBV6-5	TGTGCCAGCAGTCCCGTTCACGGGGCCAACGTCCTGACTTTC	CASSPVHGANVLTF
-	TRBJ2-2	-	TRBV27	TGTGCCAGCAGTTTAGAGGGTACGTCGAGCACCGGGGAGCTGTTTTTT	CASSLEGTSSTGELFF
TRBD2	TRBJ2-1	-	TRBV27	TGTGCCAGCAGTTTACCGACTGGGACTAGCGGGTTATATCGGGGGAATGAGCAGTTCTTC	CASSLPTGTSGLYRGNEQFF
-	TRBJ1-3	-	TRBV21-1	TGTGCCAGCAGCAAAGCGAAAGGGTCAGTACTCTCTGGAAACACCATATATTTT	CASSKAKGSVLSGNTIYF
-	TRBJ1-5	-	TRBV5-8	TGTGCCAGCAGCTTGCAGGACAGACGACAGCCCCAGCATTTT	CASSLQDRRQPQHF
-	TRBJ1-5	-	TRBV30	TGTGCCTGGAGTCGGAGTGAGAGTCAGCCCCAGCATTTT	CAWSRSESQPQHF
-	TRBJ2-1	-	TRBV5-1	TGCGCCAGCACCTCCTCATCGACTGCGGATGAGCAGTTCTTC	CASTSSSTADEQFF
TRBD2	TRBJ2-7	once	TRBV11-2	TGTGCCAGCAGCTTCGGGACTACCACCTACGAGCAGTACTTC	CASSFGTTTYEQYF
-	TRBJ2-3	-	TRBV2	TGTGCCAGCAGATCTTCAGGTTTTACCCCCGCTAGCACAGATACGCAGTATTTT	CASRSSGFTPASTDTQYF
-	TRBJ2-2	-	TRBV27	TGTGCCAGCAGTCCGGGACACCGAAACACCGGGGAGCTGTTTTTT	CASSPGHRNTGELFF
TRBD2	TRBJ2-3	-	TRBV7-2	TGTGCCAGCAGCCGAACTAGCGGTGCCACAGATACGCAGTATTTT	CASSRTSGATDTQYF
-	TRBJ2-1	-	TRBV30	TGTGCCTGGAGTGTACGGGACAATGAGCAGTTCTTC	CAWSVRDNEQFF
TRBD1	TRBJ2-7	-	TRBV13	TGTGCCAGCAGCTTGGGACAGGGCTACGAGCAGTACTTC	CASSLGQGYEQYF
TRBD1	TRBJ1-1	-	TRBV19	TGTGCCACTCGGGACAGGGGCCGACCCGGCATGAACACTGAAGCTTTCTTT	CATRDRGRPGMNTEAFF
TRBD2	TRBJ2-7	-	TRBV28	TGTGCCAGCAGTTTCAATCTAGCGGGAGAAATTTACGAGCAGTACTTC	CASSFNLAGEIYEQYF